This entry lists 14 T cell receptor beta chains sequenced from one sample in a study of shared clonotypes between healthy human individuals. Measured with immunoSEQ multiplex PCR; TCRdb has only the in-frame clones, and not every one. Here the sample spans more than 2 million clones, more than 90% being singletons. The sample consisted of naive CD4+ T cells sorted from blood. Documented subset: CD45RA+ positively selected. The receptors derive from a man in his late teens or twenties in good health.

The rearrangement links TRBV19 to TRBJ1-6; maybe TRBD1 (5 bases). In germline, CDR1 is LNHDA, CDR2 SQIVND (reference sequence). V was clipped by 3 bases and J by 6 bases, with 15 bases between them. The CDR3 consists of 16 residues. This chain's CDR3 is CASSIGQGFGNSPLHF. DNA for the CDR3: TGTGCCAGTAGTATCGGCCAGGGATTTGGTAATTCACCCCTCCACTTT.

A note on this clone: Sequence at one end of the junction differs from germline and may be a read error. CDR3 nucleotides: TGCAGCGTCGAAGCGGGACCTAGCGGCACTGAAGCTTTCTTT. Translation: CSVEAGPSGTEAFF. The J gene is TRBJ1-1, the V gene TRBV29-1, with a tentative D call TRBD1 (5 bases). The germline V gene has CDR1 SQVTM and CDR2 ANQGSEA. This CDR3 is 14 amino acids long.

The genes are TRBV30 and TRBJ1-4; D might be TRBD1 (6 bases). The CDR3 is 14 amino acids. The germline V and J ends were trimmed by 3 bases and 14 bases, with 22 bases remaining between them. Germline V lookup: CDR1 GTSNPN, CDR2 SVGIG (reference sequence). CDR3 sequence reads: CAWRERGVGGRLFF. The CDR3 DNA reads TGTGCCTGGAGAGAAAGGGGGGTCGGAGGTCGGCTGTTTTTT. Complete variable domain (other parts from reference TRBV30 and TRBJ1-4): SQTIHQWPATLVQPVGSPLSLECTVEGTSNPNLYWYRQAAGRGLQLLFYSVGIGQISSEVPQNLSASRPQDRQFILSSKKLLLSDSGFYLCAWRERGVGGRLFFGSGTQLSVL.

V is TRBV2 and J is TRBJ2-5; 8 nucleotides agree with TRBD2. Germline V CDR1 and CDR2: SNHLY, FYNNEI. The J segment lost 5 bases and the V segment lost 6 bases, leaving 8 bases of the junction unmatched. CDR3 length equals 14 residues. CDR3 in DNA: TGTGCCAGCAGAGACGGACTAGCTGGGGAGACCCAGTACTTC. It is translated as CASRDGLAGETQYF. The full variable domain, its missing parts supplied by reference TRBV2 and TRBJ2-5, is EPEVTQTPSHQVTQMGQEVILRCVPISNHLYFYWYRQILGQKVEFLVSFYNNEISEKSEIFDDQFSVERPDGSNFTLKIRSTKLEDSAMYFCASRDGLAGETQYFGPGTRLLVL.

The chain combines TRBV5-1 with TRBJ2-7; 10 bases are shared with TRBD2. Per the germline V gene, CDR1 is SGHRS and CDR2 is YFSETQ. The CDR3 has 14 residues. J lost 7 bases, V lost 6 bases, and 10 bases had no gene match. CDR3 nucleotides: TGCGCCAGCATGGTGTCTAGCGGGAGTTCGGAGCAGTACTTC. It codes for CASMVSSGSSEQYF.

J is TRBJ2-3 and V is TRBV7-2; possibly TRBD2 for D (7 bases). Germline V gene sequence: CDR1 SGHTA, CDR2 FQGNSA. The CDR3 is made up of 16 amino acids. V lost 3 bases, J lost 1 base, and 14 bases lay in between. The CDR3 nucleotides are TGTGCCAGCAGCTTCCGTCCCGGGGGGCGCACAGATACGCAGTATTTT. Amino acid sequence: CASSFRPGGRTDTQYF.

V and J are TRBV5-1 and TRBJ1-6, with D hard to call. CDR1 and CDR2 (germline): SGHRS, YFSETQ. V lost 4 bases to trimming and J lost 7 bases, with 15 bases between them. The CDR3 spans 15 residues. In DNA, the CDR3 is TGCGCCAGCAGCCCGACCGGACTGGTAAATTCACCCCTCCACTTT. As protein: CASSPTGLVNSPLHF.

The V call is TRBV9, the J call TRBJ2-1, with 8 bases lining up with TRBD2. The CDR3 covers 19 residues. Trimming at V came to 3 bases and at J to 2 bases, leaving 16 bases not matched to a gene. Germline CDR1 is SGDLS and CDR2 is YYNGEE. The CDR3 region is CASSAEIGRAVATYNEQFF. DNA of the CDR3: TGTGCCAGCAGCGCAGAGATCGGGAGGGCCGTTGCGACCTACAATGAGCAGTTCTTC.

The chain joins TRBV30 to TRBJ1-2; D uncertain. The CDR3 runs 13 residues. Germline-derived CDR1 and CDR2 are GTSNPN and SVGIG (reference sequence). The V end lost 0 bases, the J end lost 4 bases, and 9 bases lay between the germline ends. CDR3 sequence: CAWSVRSSYGYTF. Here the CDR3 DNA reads TGTGCCTGGAGTGTACGGTCTTCCTATGGCTACACCTTC.

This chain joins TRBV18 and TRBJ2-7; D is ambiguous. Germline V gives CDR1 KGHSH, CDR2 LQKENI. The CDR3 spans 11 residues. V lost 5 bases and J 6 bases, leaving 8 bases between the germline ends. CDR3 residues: CASSEGGEQYF. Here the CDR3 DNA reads TGTGCCAGCTCAGAAGGCGGCGAGCAGTACTTC.

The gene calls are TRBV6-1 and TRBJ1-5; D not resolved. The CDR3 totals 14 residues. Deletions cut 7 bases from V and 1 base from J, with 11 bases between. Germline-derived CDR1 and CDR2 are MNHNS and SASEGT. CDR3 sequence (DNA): TGTGCCAGCAAGGAGGGAAACAGCAATCAGCCCCAGCATTTT. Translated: CASKEGNSNQPQHF.

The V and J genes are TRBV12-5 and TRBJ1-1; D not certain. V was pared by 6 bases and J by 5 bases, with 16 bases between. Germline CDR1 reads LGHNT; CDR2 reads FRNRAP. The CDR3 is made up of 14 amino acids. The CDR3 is CASGPLDVSTEAFF. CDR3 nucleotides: TGTGCTAGTGGCCCCCTGGACGTAAGTACTGAAGCTTTCTTT.

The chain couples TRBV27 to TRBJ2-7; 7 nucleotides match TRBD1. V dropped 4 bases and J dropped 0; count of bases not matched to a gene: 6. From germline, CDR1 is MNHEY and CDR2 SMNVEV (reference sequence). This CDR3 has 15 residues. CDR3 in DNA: TGTGCCAGCAGTTCACTTAGACAGGGCTCCTACGAGCAGTACTTC. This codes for CASSSLRQGSYEQYF.

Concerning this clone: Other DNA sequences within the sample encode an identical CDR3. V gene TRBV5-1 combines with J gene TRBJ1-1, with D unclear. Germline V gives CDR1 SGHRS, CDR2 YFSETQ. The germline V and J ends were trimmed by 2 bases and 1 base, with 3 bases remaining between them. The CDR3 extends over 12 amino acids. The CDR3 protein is CASSLQNTEAFF. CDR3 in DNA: TGCGCCAGCAGCTTACAGAACACTGAAGCTTTCTTT.